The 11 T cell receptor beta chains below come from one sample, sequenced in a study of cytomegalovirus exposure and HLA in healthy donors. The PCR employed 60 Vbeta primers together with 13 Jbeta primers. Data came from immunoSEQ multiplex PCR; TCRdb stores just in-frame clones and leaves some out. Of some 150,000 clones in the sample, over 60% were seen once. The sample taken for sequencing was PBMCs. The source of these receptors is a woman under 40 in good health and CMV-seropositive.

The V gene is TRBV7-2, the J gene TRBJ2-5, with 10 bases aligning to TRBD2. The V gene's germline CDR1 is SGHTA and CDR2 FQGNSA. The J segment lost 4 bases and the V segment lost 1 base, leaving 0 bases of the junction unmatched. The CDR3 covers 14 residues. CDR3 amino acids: CASSLVAGGETQYF. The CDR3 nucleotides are TGTGCCAGCAGCTTAGTAGCGGGAGGAGAGACCCAGTACTTC.

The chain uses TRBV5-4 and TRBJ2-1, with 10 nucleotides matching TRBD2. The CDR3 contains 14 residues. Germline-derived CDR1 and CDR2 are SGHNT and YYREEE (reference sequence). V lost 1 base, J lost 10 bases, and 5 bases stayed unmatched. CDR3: CASSLTSGTKEQFF. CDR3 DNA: TGTGCCAGCAGCTTGACTAGCGGGACTAAGGAGCAGTTCTTC.

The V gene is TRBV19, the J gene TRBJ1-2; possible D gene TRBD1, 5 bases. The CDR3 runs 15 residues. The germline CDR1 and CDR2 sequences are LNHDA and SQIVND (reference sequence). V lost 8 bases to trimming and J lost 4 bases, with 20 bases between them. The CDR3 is CASGYTTGEGYGYTF. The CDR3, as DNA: TGTGCCAGTGGGTATACGACGGGGGAGGGCTATGGCTACACCTTC. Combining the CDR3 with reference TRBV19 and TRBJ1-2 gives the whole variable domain DGGITQSPKYLFRKEGQNVTLSCEQNLNHDAMYWYRQDPGQGLRLIYYSQIVNDFQKGDIAEGYSVSREKKESFPLTVTSAQKNPTAFYLCASGYTTGEGYGYTFGSGTRLTVV.

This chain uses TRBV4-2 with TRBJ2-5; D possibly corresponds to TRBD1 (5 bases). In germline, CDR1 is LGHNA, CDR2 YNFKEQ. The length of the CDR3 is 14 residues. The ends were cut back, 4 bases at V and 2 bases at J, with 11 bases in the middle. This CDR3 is CASSPKGFQETQYF. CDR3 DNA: TGTGCCAGCAGCCCGAAGGGGTTTCAAGAGACCCAGTACTTC.

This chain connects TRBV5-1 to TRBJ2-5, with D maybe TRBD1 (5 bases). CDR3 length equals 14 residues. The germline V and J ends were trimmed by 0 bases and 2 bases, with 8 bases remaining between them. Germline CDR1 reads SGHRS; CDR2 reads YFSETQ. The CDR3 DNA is TGCGCCAGCAGCTTGGAAGGGGTACAAGAGACCCAGTACTTC. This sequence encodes CASSLEGVQETQYF. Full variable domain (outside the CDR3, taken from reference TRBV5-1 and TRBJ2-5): KAGVTQTPRYLIKTRGQQVTLSCSPISGHRSVSWYQQTPGQGLQFLFEYFSETQRNKGNFPGRFSGRQFSNSRSEMNVSTLELGDSALYLCASSLEGVQETQYFGPGTRLLVL.

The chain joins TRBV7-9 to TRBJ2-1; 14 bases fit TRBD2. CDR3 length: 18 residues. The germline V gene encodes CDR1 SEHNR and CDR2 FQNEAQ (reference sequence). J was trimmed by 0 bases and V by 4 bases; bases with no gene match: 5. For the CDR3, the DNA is TGTGCCAGCAGCTCACGGACTAGCGGGGGGACCTCCTACAATGAGCAGTTCTTC. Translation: CASSSRTSGGTSYNEQFF.

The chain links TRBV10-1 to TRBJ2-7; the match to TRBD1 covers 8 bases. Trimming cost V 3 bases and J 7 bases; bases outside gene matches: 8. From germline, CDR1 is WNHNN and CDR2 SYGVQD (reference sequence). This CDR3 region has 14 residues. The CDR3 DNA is TGCGCCAGCAGTGACCTGGGACAGGTGAGGGAGCAGTACTTC. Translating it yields CASSDLGQVREQYF.

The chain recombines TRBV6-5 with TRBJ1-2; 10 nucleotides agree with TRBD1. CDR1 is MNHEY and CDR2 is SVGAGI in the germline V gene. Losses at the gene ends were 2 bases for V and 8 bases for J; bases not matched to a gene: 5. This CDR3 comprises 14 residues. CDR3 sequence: CASSYRDRGYGYTF. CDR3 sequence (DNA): TGTGCCAGCAGTTACCGGGACAGGGGATACGGCTACACCTTC.

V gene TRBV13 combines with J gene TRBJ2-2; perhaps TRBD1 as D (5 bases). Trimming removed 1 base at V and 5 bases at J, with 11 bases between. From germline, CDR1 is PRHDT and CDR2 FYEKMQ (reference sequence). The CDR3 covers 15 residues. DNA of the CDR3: TGTGCCAGCAGCTTAGCGCAGGGAAATACCGGGGAGCTGTTTTTT. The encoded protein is CASSLAQGNTGELFF.

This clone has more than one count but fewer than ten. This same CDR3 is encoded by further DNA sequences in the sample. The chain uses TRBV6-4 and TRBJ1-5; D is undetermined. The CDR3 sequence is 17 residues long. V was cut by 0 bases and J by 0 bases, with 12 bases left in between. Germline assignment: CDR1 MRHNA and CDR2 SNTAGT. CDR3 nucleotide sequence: TGTGCCAGCAGTGACTCACCCCCATGGAGTAGCAATCAGCCCCAGCATTTT. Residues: CASSDSPPWSSNQPQHF.

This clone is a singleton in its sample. CDR3 sequence reads: CSVWTDMNTEAFF. The CDR3 bases are TGCAGCGTATGGACAGATATGAACACTGAAGCTTTCTTT. The V gene is TRBV29-1, the J gene TRBJ1-1, with D perhaps matching TRBD1 (6 bases). CDR1 SQVTM and CDR2 ANQGSEA come from the germline V gene. The V end was cut by 6 bases, the J end by 0 bases, with 11 bases between. The CDR3 contains 13 residues.